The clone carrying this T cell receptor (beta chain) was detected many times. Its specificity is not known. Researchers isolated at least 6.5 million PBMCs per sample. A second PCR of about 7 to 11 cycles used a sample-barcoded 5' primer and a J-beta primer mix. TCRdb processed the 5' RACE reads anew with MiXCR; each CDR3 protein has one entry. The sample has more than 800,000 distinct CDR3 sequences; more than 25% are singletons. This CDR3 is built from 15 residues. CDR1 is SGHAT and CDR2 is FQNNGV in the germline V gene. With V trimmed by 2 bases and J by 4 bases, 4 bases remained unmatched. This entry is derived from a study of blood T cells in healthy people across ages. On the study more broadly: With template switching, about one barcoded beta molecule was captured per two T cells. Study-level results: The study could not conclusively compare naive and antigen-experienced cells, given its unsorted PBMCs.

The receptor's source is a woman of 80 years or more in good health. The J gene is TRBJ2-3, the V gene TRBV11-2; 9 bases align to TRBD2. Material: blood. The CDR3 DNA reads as TGTGCCAGCAGCTTATGGACTAGCGTGGCAGATACGCAGTATTTT. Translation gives CASSLWTSVADTQYF.